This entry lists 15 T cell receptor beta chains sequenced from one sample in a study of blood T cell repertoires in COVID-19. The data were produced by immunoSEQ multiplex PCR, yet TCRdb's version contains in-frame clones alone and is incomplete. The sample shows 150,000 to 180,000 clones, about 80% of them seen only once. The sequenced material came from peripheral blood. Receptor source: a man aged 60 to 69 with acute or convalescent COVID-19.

The CDR3 reads CASSLDRGRYEQYF. CDR3 sequence (DNA): TGTGCCAGCAGCTTAGACAGGGGGAGATACGAGCAGTACTTC. This chain links TRBV11-1 with TRBJ2-7; 8 bases align to TRBD1. CDR1 is SGHAT, CDR2 FQDESV, per germline (reference sequence). The V gene end was trimmed by 1 base and the J gene end by 4 bases; junction bases not matched to a gene: 3. The CDR3 sequence is 14 residues long.

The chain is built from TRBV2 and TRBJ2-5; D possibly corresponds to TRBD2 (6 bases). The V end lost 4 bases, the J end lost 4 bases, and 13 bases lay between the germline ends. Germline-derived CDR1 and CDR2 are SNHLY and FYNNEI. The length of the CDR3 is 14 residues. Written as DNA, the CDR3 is TGTGCCAGCAGTGCCCAAGCGGGTGGAGAGACCCAGTACTTC. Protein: CASSAQAGGETQYF.

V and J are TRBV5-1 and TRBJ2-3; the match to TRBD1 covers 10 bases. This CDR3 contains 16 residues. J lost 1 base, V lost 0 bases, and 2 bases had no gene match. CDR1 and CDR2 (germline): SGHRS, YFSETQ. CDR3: CASSLAGTGGTDTQYF. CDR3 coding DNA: TGCGCCAGCAGCTTGGCCGGGACAGGGGGCACAGATACGCAGTATTTT.

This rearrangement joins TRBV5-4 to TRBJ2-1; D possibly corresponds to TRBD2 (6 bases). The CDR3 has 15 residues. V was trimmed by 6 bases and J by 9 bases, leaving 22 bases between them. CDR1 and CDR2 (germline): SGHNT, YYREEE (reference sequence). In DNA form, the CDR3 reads TGTGCCAGCACCCTTAGGAGAAATTCCGGGGGTGAGCAGTTCTTC. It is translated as CASTLRRNSGGEQFF.

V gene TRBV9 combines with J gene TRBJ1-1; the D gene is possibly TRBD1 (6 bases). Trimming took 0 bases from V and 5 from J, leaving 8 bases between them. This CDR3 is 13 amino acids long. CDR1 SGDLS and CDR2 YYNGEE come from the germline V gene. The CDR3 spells CASSVGQGTEAFF. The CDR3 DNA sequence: TGTGCCAGCAGCGTAGGTCAGGGGACTGAAGCTTTCTTT.

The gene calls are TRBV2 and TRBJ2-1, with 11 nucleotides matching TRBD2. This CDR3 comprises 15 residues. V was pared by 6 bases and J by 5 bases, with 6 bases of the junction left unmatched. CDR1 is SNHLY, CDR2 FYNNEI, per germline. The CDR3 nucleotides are TGTGCCAGCAGATCTAGCGGGGGGTCGAACAATGAGCAGTTCTTC. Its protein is CASRSSGGSNNEQFF.

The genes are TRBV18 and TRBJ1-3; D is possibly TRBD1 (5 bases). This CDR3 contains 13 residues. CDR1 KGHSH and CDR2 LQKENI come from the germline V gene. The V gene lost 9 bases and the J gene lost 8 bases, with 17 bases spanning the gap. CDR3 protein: CASRRWGPDTIYF. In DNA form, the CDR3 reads TGTGCCAGTCGACGTTGGGGCCCAGACACCATATATTTT. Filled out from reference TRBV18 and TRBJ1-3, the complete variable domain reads NAGVMQNPRHLVRRRGQEARLRCSPMKGHSHVYWYRQLPEEGLKFMVYLQKENIIDESGMPKERFSAEFPKEGPSILRIQQVVRGDSAAYFCASRRWGPDTIYFGEGSWLTVV.

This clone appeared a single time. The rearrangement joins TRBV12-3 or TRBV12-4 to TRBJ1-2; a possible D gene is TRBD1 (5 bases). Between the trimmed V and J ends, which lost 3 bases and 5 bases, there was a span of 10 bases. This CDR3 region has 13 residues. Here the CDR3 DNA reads TGTGCCAGCAGTTTCACAGGATGGTATGGCTACACCTTC. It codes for CASSFTGWYGYTF.

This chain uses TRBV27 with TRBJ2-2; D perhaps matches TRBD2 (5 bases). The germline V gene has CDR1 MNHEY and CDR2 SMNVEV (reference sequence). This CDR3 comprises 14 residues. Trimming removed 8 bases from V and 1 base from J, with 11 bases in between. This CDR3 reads CASASWQNTGELFF. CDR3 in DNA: TGTGCCAGCGCTAGCTGGCAGAACACCGGGGAGCTGTTTTTT.

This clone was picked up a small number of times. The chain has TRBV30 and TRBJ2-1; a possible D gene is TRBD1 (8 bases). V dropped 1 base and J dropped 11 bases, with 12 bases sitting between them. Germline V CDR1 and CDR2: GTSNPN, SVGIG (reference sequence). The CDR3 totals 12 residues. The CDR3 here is CAWSGTGTKQFF. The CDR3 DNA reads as TGTGCCTGGAGTGGGACAGGGACTAAGCAGTTCTTC.

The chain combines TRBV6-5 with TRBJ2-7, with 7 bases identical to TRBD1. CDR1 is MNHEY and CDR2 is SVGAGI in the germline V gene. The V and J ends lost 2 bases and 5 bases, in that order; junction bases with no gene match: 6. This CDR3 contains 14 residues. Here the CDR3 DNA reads TGTGCCAGCAGTTACCGAGGACAGGCCGACGAGCAGTACTTC. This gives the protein CASSYRGQADEQYF.

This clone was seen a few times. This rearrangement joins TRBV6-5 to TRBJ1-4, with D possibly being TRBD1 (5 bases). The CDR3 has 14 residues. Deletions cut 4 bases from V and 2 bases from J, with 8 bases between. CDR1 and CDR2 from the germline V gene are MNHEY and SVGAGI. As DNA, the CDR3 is TGTGCCAGCAGTTTCGGGGGGACTAATGAAAAACTGTTTTTT. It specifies CASSFGGTNEKLFF.

CDR3 sequence: CASSSQGVSTGELFF. The CDR3 bases are TGTGCCAGCAGCTCCCAGGGGGTCAGCACCGGGGAGCTGTTTTTT. The chain has TRBV7-3 and TRBJ2-2, with TRBD1 matching 7 bases. Germline V gene sequence: CDR1 SGHTA, CDR2 FQGTGA. This CDR3 region has 15 residues. Trimming cost V 4 bases and J 4 bases; bases outside gene matches: 6.

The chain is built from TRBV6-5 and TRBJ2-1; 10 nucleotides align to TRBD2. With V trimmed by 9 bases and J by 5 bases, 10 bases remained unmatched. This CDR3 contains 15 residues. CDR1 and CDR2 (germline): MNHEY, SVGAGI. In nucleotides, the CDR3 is TGTGCCAGTTTCCCTAGCGGGAGAACGAACAATGAGCAGTTCTTC. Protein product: CASFPSGRTNNEQFF.

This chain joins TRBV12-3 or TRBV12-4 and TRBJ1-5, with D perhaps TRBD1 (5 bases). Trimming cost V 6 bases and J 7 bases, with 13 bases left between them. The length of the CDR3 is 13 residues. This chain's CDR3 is CASREKGNQPQHF. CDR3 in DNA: TGTGCCAGCAGAGAAAAGGGGAACCAGCCCCAGCATTTT.